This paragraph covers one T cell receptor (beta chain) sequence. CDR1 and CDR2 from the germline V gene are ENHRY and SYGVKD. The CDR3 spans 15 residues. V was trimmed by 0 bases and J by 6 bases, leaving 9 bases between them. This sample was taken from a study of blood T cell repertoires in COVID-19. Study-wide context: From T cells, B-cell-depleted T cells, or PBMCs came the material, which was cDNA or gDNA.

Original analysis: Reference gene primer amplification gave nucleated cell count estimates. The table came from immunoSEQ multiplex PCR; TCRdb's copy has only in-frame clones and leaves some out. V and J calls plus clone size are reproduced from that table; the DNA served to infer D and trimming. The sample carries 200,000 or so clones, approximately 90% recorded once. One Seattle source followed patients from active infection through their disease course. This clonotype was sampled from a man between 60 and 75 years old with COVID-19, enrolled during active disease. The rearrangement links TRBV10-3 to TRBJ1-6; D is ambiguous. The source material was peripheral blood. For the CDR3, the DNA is TGTGCCATCAGTGAGTCACAGAATAGTAATTCACCCCTCCACTTT. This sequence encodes CAISESQNSNSPLHF.